This TCR beta chain emerged from a study of blood T cells in healthy people across ages. From germline, CDR1 is SGDLS and CDR2 YYNGEE. The germline V and J ends were trimmed by 3 bases and 3 bases, with 15 bases remaining between them. The CDR3 is 15 residues long. Next came a second PCR, run for about 6 to 12 cycles, which used a sample-barcoded 5' primer along with a J-beta primer mix. Every cDNA molecule carried a tag from a template-switch adaptor bearing 12 random nucleotides. MiXCR, run by TCRdb on the 5' RACE reads, gives a single entry per CDR3 protein. The repertoire includes about 570,000 distinct CDR3 sequences, about 25% of them detected once, and around 20% sits in the top ten. Every participating donor contributed approximately 10 milliliters of peripheral blood through a draw.

Sequenced input: blood. This chain connects TRBV9 to TRBJ2-5, with D uncertain. This receptor was identified in a woman in her 70s in good health. The DNA for the CDR3 is TGTGCCAGCAGCGCCGGACCCCGGATGGAAGAGACCCAGTACTTC. Amino acid sequence: CASSAGPRMEETQYF. Drawing the rest from reference TRBV9 and TRBJ2-5, the complete variable domain is DSGVTQTPKHLITATGQRVTLRCSPRSGDLSVYWYQQSLDQGLQFLIQYYNGEERAKGNILERFSAQQFPDLHSELNLSSLELGDSALYFCASSAGPRMEETQYFGPGTRLLVL.